Listed below are T cell receptor beta chains from one sample, sequenced in a study of T-cell reconstitution after alpha-beta-depleted transplantation in children. TCRdb re-called the PCR reads through MiXCR, storing one row per CDR3 protein. The sample records 250,000 or so distinct CDR3 sequences, roughly a quarter being singletons. Material: PBMCs, mostly from graft donor cells, obtained 360 days after TCRalphabeta/CD19-depleted stem cell transplant. Receptor source: a female patient aged 2 to 10 who had a stem cell transplant for congenital amegakaryocytic thrombocytopenia, so the T cells may come from the graft donor. Both conserved end residues are part of each CDR3. A D gene is named only where the DNA matches it firmly. Where a row states a size, it is once, few, many or the class of an expanded clone; other rows omit it.

clone_size	v_call	j_call	d_call	cdr3_aa	cdr3_nt
NA	TRBV7-9	TRBJ2-4	NA	CASSQEGSLPGF	TGTGCCAGCAGCCAAGAGGGTTCCCTCCCTGGATTC
NA	TRBV20-1	TRBJ2-2	NA	CSEGPHTGELFF	TGCAGTGAGGGACCACACACCGGGGAGCTGTTTTTT
NA	TRBV30	TRBJ1-1	NA	CAWSQLTEAFF	TGTGCCTGGAGTCAGTTGACTGAAGCTTTCTTT
few	TRBV28	TRBJ2-7	NA	CAAGRGAEYEQYF	TGTGCCGCTGGGAGAGGGGCGGAGTACGAGCAGTACTTC
NA	TRBV12-3/TRBV12-4	TRBJ2-1	NA	CASSPDGYNEQFF	TGTGCCAGCAGTCCGGACGGATACAATGAGCAGTTCTTC
medium-sized	TRBV28	TRBJ2-2	NA	CASGTPNTGELFF	TGTGCCAGCGGGACCCCGAACACCGGGGAGCTGTTTTTT
NA	TRBV4-1	TRBJ2-2	NA	CASSLLGTGELFF	TGCGCCAGCAGCCTGCTAGGCACCGGGGAGCTGTTTTTT
NA	TRBV27	TRBJ2-7	NA	CASSQGEPRDNYEQYF	TGTGCCAGCAGTCAGGGCGAACCCAGGGACAACTACGAGCAGTACTTC
NA	TRBV28	TRBJ1-6	NA	CASSLTGNSPLHF	TGTGCCAGCAGTTTAACAGGCAATTCACCCCTCCACTTT
few	TRBV24-1	TRBJ2-5	NA	CATSDSLLQGRQETQYF	TGTGCCACCAGTGACTCACTTTTACAGGGGAGGCAAGAGACCCAGTACTTC
NA	TRBV6-1	TRBJ1-3	TRBD1	CASSVQGAYGNTIYF	TGTGCCAGCAGCGTACAGGGGGCCTATGGAAACACCATATATTTT
few	TRBV4-1	TRBJ1-4	TRBD1	CASSQFQGASNEKLFF	TGCGCCAGCAGCCAATTCCAGGGGGCGTCTAATGAAAAACTGTTTTTT
NA	TRBV6-2/TRBV6-3	TRBJ2-1	NA	CASSADYNEQFF	TGTGCCAGCAGCGCGGACTACAATGAGCAGTTCTTC
NA	TRBV11-2	TRBJ2-5	NA	CASSLAPVRTRGETQYF	TGTGCCAGCAGCTTAGCCCCGGTGAGGACTCGGGGGGAGACCCAGTACTTC
NA	TRBV20-1	TRBJ2-2	NA	CSANSYGELFF	TGCAGTGCTAATTCCTATGGAGAGCTGTTTTTT
few	TRBV5-1	TRBJ2-5	TRBD1	CASSSSTGRETQYF	TGCGCCAGCAGCAGTTCGACAGGGCGGGAGACCCAGTACTTC
many	TRBV6-4	TRBJ2-2	NA	CASTGEANTGELFF	TGTGCCAGCACCGGGGAAGCGAACACCGGGGAGCTGTTTTTT
NA	TRBV7-3	TRBJ1-2	NA	CVSSLIPKGGNNYGYTF	TGTGTCAGCAGCTTAATCCCTAAAGGGGGTAATAACTATGGCTACACCTTC
few	TRBV24-1	TRBJ2-2	NA	CATNIVPGAVYTGELFF	TGTGCCACCAATATCGTTCCGGGAGCAGTTTACACCGGGGAGCTGTTTTTT
NA	TRBV28	TRBJ2-3	TRBD1	CASIEDRGTDTQYF	TGTGCCAGCATAGAGGACAGGGGCACAGATACGCAGTATTTT
NA	TRBV20-1	TRBJ2-7	NA	CSARGGGPHEQYF	TGCAGTGCTAGAGGTGGGGGACCCCACGAGCAGTACTTC
many	TRBV18	TRBJ1-1	NA	CASSRLGLNTEAFF	TGTGCCAGCTCTCGCCTTGGCCTGAACACTGAAGCTTTCTTT
NA	TRBV18	TRBJ1-3	TRBD1	CASSPGQVMLGNTIYF	TGTGCCAGCTCACCAGGACAGGTCATGCTTGGAAACACCATATATTTT
NA	TRBV20-1	TRBJ2-3	NA	CSAAVSRTLTDTQYF	TGCAGTGCTGCGGTGTCGAGAACCTTGACAGATACGCAGTATTTT
NA	TRBV20-1	TRBJ2-7	NA	CSAQLRGYEQYF	TGCAGTGCTCAACTCCGGGGATACGAGCAGTACTTC
many	TRBV2	TRBJ2-1	NA	CASGGREADNEQFF	TGTGCCAGCGGAGGAAGGGAGGCGGACAATGAGCAGTTCTTC
NA	TRBV30	TRBJ2-7	TRBD2	CAWSPSGTRAYEQYF	TGTGCCTGGAGTCCTAGCGGGACCCGTGCCTACGAGCAGTACTTC
NA	TRBV20-1	TRBJ1-3	NA	CSARNVAGNTIYF	TGCAGTGCGCGCAACGTGGCTGGAAACACCATATATTTT
NA	TRBV5-1	TRBJ2-2	NA	CASSLLGTDTGELFF	TGCGCCAGCAGCTTGTTAGGGACCGACACCGGGGAGCTGTTTTTT
NA	TRBV20-1	TRBJ1-1	NA	CSAREGGENTEAFF	TGCAGTGCTAGAGAGGGGGGAGAGAACACTGAAGCTTTCTTT
NA	TRBV28	TRBJ2-7	NA	CASSLFGHSGYEQYF	TGTGCCAGCAGTTTATTCGGCCATTCGGGCTACGAGCAGTACTTC
NA	TRBV9	TRBJ2-1	NA	CASSYGQLSYNEQFF	TGTGCCAGCAGCTACGGACAGTTGAGCTACAATGAGCAGTTCTTC
many	TRBV28	TRBJ2-7	TRBD1	CASSFHDRAGEQYF	TGTGCCAGCAGTTTCCACGACAGGGCCGGCGAGCAGTACTTC
few	TRBV4-2	TRBJ2-3	TRBD2	CASSQLAGVPTDTQYF	TGTGCCAGCAGCCAGCTAGCGGGAGTTCCCACAGATACGCAGTATTTT
NA	TRBV27	TRBJ1-5	TRBD1	CASSLSGQGSLWRPQHF	TGTGCCAGCAGTTTATCGGGACAGGGGTCCCTCTGGAGGCCCCAGCATTTT
few	TRBV21-1	TRBJ1-6	NA	CASSKRQGSSYNSPLHF	TGTGCCAGCAGCAAAAGACAGGGGAGCTCCTATAATTCACCCCTCCACTTT
few	TRBV20-1	TRBJ2-7	NA	CSARDPTQRTYEQYF	TGCAGTGCTAGAGATCCGACACAGAGAACCTACGAGCAGTACTTC
NA	TRBV4-2	TRBJ2-3	NA	CASSQERTFYNTDTQYF	TGTGCCAGCAGCCAAGAGCGGACATTCTATAACACAGATACGCAGTATTTT
few	TRBV12-3/TRBV12-4	TRBJ1-5	NA	CASSYGGQPQHF	TGTGCCAGCAGTTACGGGGGTCAGCCCCAGCATTTT
NA	TRBV11-1	TRBJ2-5	TRBD1	CASSSDRGQETQYF	TGTGCCAGCAGCTCCGACAGGGGACAAGAGACCCAGTACTTC
few	TRBV10-3	TRBJ1-1	TRBD1	CAISERGQGLMNTEAFF	TGTGCCATCAGTGAGCGGGGACAGGGCCTCATGAACACTGAAGCTTTCTTT
few	TRBV28	TRBJ2-7	NA	CASSRGVYEQYF	TGTGCCAGCAGTCGGGGTGTCTACGAGCAGTACTTC
NA	TRBV7-6	TRBJ2-2	NA	CASSLAGRGTGELFF	TGTGCCAGCAGCTTAGCGGGCCGGGGCACCGGGGAGCTGTTTTTT
NA	TRBV2	TRBJ2-5	NA	CASSERGWETQYF	TGTGCCAGCAGTGAGAGGGGATGGGAGACCCAGTACTTC
many	TRBV12-3/TRBV12-4	TRBJ2-5	NA	CASSFWDTETQYF	TGTGCCAGCAGTTTTTGGGATACAGAGACCCAGTACTTC
few	TRBV5-1	TRBJ2-3	NA	CASSARLTAEGTQYF	TGCGCCAGCAGCGCGCGACTTACGGCCGAGGGTACGCAGTATTTT
NA	TRBV7-9	TRBJ1-4	NA	CASSLKGSPVDEKLFF	TGTGCCAGCAGCTTAAAAGGGAGTCCAGTTGATGAAAAACTGTTTTTT